This entry describes one T cell receptor (beta chain). The source of the sample is a study of blood T cell repertoires in COVID-19. As for the study in general: The United States, Italy and Spain provided the acute and convalescent COVID-19 samples. The analysed material was cDNA or gDNA that came from T cells, B-cell-depleted T cells, or PBMCs.

Germline V gene data show CDR1 as GTSNPN and CDR2 as SVGIG (reference sequence). V was pared by 4 bases and J by 4 bases, with 8 bases between. This CDR3 has 11 amino acids. The study assigned cohorts using participant-reported clinical history. The study counted Cohort 3 donors as recovered given two negative PCRs, clearance, or symptom resolution. Generated by immunoSEQ multiplex PCR, the TCRdb table keeps only in-frame clones and is missing some. The data show 310,000 or so clones, with 70% to 90% seen just once and about 9.5% held by the top ten. The chain links TRBV30 to TRBJ2-7; D remains ambiguous. Sequencing input: PBMCs or T cells enriched from blood (not recorded which). The clonotype was recovered from a woman in her thirties or forties who had recovered from COVID-19. CDR3 nucleotide sequence: TGTGCCTGGACCGACGGGTACGAGCAGTACTTC. Translated, it gives CAWTDGYEQYF.